The clone carrying this T cell receptor (beta chain) was recorded a few times. Additional DNA sequences in this sample encode the identical CDR3. These data originate in a study of blood T cell repertoires in COVID-19. In the source study's methods: Nucleated cell number was recorded as an estimate derived from reference gene primer amplification. The method was immunoSEQ multiplex PCR; TCRdb's version includes in-frame clones alone and lacks a portion of them. That table gives V, J and clone size, and the DNA gave D and trimming. The top ten hold around 21% of the sample, which has about 73,000 clones, around 67% seen once. The CDR3 has 13 residues. Per germline, CDR1 GTSNPN and CDR2 SVGIG (reference sequence). Trimming removed 0 bases from V and 4 bases from J, with 9 bases in between.

This receptor was taken from a man in his fifties or sixties with acute or convalescent COVID-19. V gene TRBV30 combines with J gene TRBJ2-5; a possible D gene is TRBD2 (5 bases). Source material: peripheral blood. CDR3 nucleotide sequence: TGTGCCTGGAGTGTAACTAGGAGAGAGACCCAGTACTTC. Translated, it gives CAWSVTRRETQYF.